This T cell receptor (beta chain) derives from a study of regulatory T cells in long-lasting Graves disease. The table lists this clonotype with many counts. Its matching antigen is unknown. The time point denotes: newly diagnosed GD, antithyroid drugs for less than 3 months. Researchers made the TCR library from RNA that was extracted from PBMCs. Study-wide findings and caveats: TRBV28, TRBJ1-2 and TRBJ2-5 emerged as the favored segments in persistent disease. Samples came from peripheral blood alone, without thyroid tissue.

After removal of 6 bases from V and 0 bases from J, the junction contained 5 bases not matched to a gene. The CDR3 is 15 amino acids. Germline V gene data show CDR1 as SNHLY and CDR2 as FYNNEI. Assembly of TCR beta libraries relied on iRepertoire HTBI primers together with Arm-PCR of CDR3 regions. TCRdb used MiXCR to reprocess the multiplex PCR reads, holding one entry per CDR3 protein. Of about 540,000 distinct CDR3 sequences listed, roughly 12% are singletons. The sample was also linked to a second study, of T cells in Graves' hyperthyroidism and ophthalmopathy. This second study says: The diagnoses drew upon clinical symptoms, serum thyroxine and TRAb, thyroid ultrasound and orbital computed tomography.

Material: peripheral blood mononuclear cells (PBMCs), obtained at new diagnosis, from a patient treated with antithyroid drugs. The chain is built from TRBV2 and TRBJ2-3; the match to TRBD2 covers 8 bases. This clonotype was obtained from a man aged 25 to 45 with Graves disease. The CDR3 spells CASRGTRTSTDTQYF. CDR3 sequence (DNA): TGTGCCAGCAGGGGGACTAGAACTAGCACAGATACGCAGTATTTT.